Listed below are T cell receptor beta chains from one sample, sequenced in a study of blood T cells in healthy people across ages. TCRdb re-called the 5' RACE reads with MiXCR, one entry per CDR3 protein. The repertoire holds about 1.7 million distinct CDR3 sequences, with under 30% as singletons. Sequenced sample: blood. The receptors derive from a woman under 40 in good health. CDR3s include the opening cysteine and the closing phenylalanine or tryptophan. The D gene is left open where the match is weak. Where a row states a size, it is once, few, many or the class of an expanded clone; other rows omit it.

>TRBV24-1|many|TRBJ2-1|.
CATSDAGGRITEQFF
TGTGCCACCAGTGATGCCGGGGGGCGGATCACAGAGCAGTTCTTC
>TRBV3-1|few|TRBJ2-1|TRBD2
CASSRGTSGMFEQFF
TGTGCCAGCAGCCGGGGGACTAGCGGGATGTTTGAGCAGTTCTTC
>TRBV14|few|TRBJ2-7|.
CASSQERRPTYEQYF
TGTGCCAGCAGCCAAGAACGTAGGCCAACCTACGAGCAGTACTTC
>TRBV5-6|.|TRBJ1-5|.
CASSLAVAGYSNQPQHF
TGTGCCAGCAGCTTGGCGGTAGCCGGTTATAGCAATCAGCCCCAGCATTTT
>TRBV20-1|.|TRBJ1-4|.
CSALRTALNEKLFF
TGCAGTGCTCTCCGGACAGCACTTAATGAAAAACTGTTTTTT
>TRBV27|few|TRBJ2-2|.
CASSLLAMDPPNTGELFF
TGTGCCAGCAGTTTATTGGCTATGGACCCCCCGAACACCGGGGAGCTGTTTTTT
>TRBV5-5|.|TRBJ2-6|TRBD1
CASSLETGPGANVLTF
TGTGCCAGCAGCTTGGAGACAGGGCCAGGGGCCAACGTCCTGACTTTC
>TRBV30|few|TRBJ2-7|TRBD1
CAWSGGQGKGYEQYF
TGTGCCTGGAGTGGAGGACAGGGGAAGGGCTACGAGCAGTACTTC
>TRBV28|.|TRBJ2-3|TRBD1
CASGVRDRVVDTQYF
TGTGCCAGCGGGGTGAGAGACAGGGTCGTGGATACGCAGTATTTT
>TRBV10-1|many|TRBJ2-5|.
CASSELPAKETQYF
TGCGCCAGCAGTGAGCTGCCCGCGAAGGAGACCCAGTACTTC
>TRBV19|.|TRBJ1-1|TRBD1
CASSIRQGWTEAFF
TGTGCCAGTAGTATACGACAGGGATGGACTGAAGCTTTCTTT
>TRBV12-3/TRBV12-4|.|TRBJ1-1|.
CVSSFQGPMNAEAFF
TGTGTCAGCAGTTTTCAGGGTCCCATGAACGCTGAAGCTTTCTTT
>TRBV5-1|.|TRBJ2-1|.
CASSLVIGGEQFF
TGCGCCAGCAGCTTGGTGATAGGCGGTGAGCAGTTCTTC
>TRBV7-2|.|TRBJ2-3|TRBD1
CAGSPQGSVGDTQYF
TGTGCCGGCAGCCCACAGGGGTCTGTAGGAGATACGCAGTATTTT
>TRBV21-1|.|TRBJ2-7|.
CASSKSFQGANEQYF
TGTGCCAGCAGCAAATCTTTCCAGGGGGCGAATGAGCAGTACTTC
>TRBV20-1|many|TRBJ2-7|.
CSARDLPSSSGEQYF
TGCAGTGCTAGAGATCTTCCTAGCTCCTCCGGCGAGCAGTACTTC
>TRBV6-5|.|TRBJ2-3|.
CASQRGGAEDTQYF
TGTGCCAGCCAAAGGGGGGGAGCGGAAGATACGCAGTATTTT
>TRBV20-1|many|TRBJ2-1|TRBD2
CSASLTGGYNEQFF
TGCAGTGCTAGTCTTACGGGGGGTTACAATGAGCAGTTCTTC
>TRBV29-1|.|TRBJ2-1|TRBD1
CSVASLTGFSTYNEQFF
TGCAGCGTCGCCTCACTGACAGGGTTCTCTACCTACAATGAGCAGTTCTTC
>TRBV20-1|few|TRBJ1-3|TRBD1
CSAKAPGQGNTIYF
TGCAGTGCTAAGGCTCCGGGACAGGGAAACACCATATATTTT
>TRBV10-2|many|TRBJ1-4|TRBD1
CASSDRDRVEKLFF
TGCGCCAGCAGTGATCGGGACAGGGTCGAAAAACTGTTTTTT
>TRBV12-3/TRBV12-4|.|TRBJ2-1|.
CASSPMSAYNEQFF
TGTGCCAGCAGTCCTATGTCGGCCTACAATGAGCAGTTCTTC
>TRBV12-3/TRBV12-4|few|TRBJ2-1|.
CASRLEVGGPNEQFF
TGTGCCAGCAGATTAGAGGTGGGGGGGCCCAATGAGCAGTTCTTC
>TRBV6-4|.|TRBJ1-5|TRBD1
CAGSDLQGSDTQHF
TGTGCCGGCAGTGACTTACAGGGGTCAGATACGCAGCATTTT
>TRBV5-5|few|TRBJ1-5|.
CASSPQSGVDGNQPQHF
TGTGCCAGCAGCCCCCAATCGGGGGTGGATGGCAATCAGCCCCAGCATTTT
>TRBV28|few|TRBJ2-5|.
CASSFGDSGTQYF
TGTGCCAGCAGTTTCGGGGACTCGGGAACCCAGTACTTC
>TRBV5-1|many|TRBJ2-7|.
CASSAYGSSYEQYF
TGCGCCAGCAGCGCATACGGGTCCTCCTACGAGCAGTACTTC
>TRBV2|.|TRBJ1-4|.
CASSVRVSYEKLFF
TGTGCCAGCAGTGTAAGAGTCAGCTATGAAAAACTGTTTTTT
>TRBV6-5|many|TRBJ2-1|TRBD1
CASAGTGVNEQFF
TGTGCCAGCGCGGGGACAGGGGTCAATGAGCAGTTCTTC
>TRBV2|many|TRBJ2-7|.
CASRDDMGSEQYF
TGTGCCAGCAGGGACGACATGGGTTCCGAGCAGTACTTC
>TRBV9|many|TRBJ2-7|.
CASSVGDGIGEQYF
TGTGCCAGCAGCGTTGGGGACGGGATAGGGGAGCAGTACTTC
>TRBV18|.|TRBJ1-1|.
CASSPAASNTEAFF
TGTGCCAGCTCCCCAGCCGCATCCAACACTGAAGCTTTCTTT
>TRBV29-1|few|TRBJ1-2|TRBD1
CSVEARGQGARGYTF
TGCAGCGTTGAAGCCCGCGGACAGGGGGCGCGTGGCTACACCTTC
>TRBV3-1|.|TRBJ1-5|.
CASSQDEGGNNQPQHF
TGTGCCAGCAGCCAAGACGAGGGGGGCAACAATCAGCCCCAGCATTTT
>TRBV20-1|.|TRBJ1-5|.
CSATHGAQGNQPQHF
TGCAGTGCTACACACGGGGCACAGGGCAATCAGCCCCAGCATTTT
>TRBV29-1|few|TRBJ1-2|.
CSGDDTFYDYTF
TGCAGCGGTGACGACACCTTCTATGACTACACCTTC
>TRBV7-2|.|TRBJ2-3|.
CASSLYGGPVRDTQYF
TGTGCCAGCAGCTTATACGGGGGCCCGGTGAGAGATACGCAGTATTTT
>TRBV7-8|.|TRBJ1-4|TRBD1
CASSPGQFNEKLFF
TGTGCCAGCAGCCCGGGACAGTTTAATGAAAAACTGTTTTTT
>TRBV4-1|.|TRBJ1-2|.
CASSQVPQRGRKEGYTF
TGCGCCAGCAGCCAAGTACCTCAGAGGGGACGCAAGGAGGGCTACACCTTC